A single sample gave rise to the 20 T cell receptor beta chains below, sequenced in a study of radiation and T cells in renal cell carcinoma. As to time point: baseline pretreatment blood. Treatment noted: 15 Gy SBRT to primary tumor, nephrectomy 4 weeks later. The repertoire was sequenced with immunoSEQ multiplex PCR; TCRdb's copy has only in-frame clones and lacks some. The sample includes about 95,000 clones, 75% to 90% of them seen just once. Material: blood, obtained from a patient whose treatment included radiotherapy and nephrectomy. These TCRs come from a man between 45 and 60 years old with renal cell carcinoma.

This clone occurred a few times. Other DNA sequences from this sample encode an identical CDR3 as well. This chain uses TRBV7-9 with TRBJ1-4; TRBD1 matches 9 bases. The trim removed 4 bases at V and 5 bases at J, leaving 2 bases unmatched. CDR3 size: 14 residues. Germline CDR1 reads SEHNR; CDR2 reads FQNEAQ (reference sequence). DNA for the CDR3: TGTGCCAGCAGCTCGGACAGGGGAAATGAAAAACTGTTTTTT. Encoded protein: CASSSDRGNEKLFF.

The CDR3, as DNA: TGTGCCTGGACAGGGGTCGGTGAAAAACTGTTTTTT. Residues: CAWTGVGEKLFF. This chain connects TRBV30 to TRBJ1-4; weak D call: TRBD1 (6 bases). CDR1 and CDR2 from the germline V gene are GTSNPN and SVGIG (reference sequence). This CDR3 spans 12 amino acids. V was pared by 4 bases and J by 7 bases, with 10 bases between.

The V call is TRBV7-9, the J call TRBJ2-1, with D possibly matching TRBD1 (6 bases). The CDR3 runs 12 residues. Germline V gene data show CDR1 as SEHNR and CDR2 as FQNEAQ (reference sequence). Trimming took off 5 bases at V and 10 bases at J, with 12 bases between the two ends. The CDR3 sequence is CASSQTGWEQFF. CDR3 DNA: TGTGCCAGCAGCCAGACAGGTTGGGAGCAGTTCTTC. The entire variable domain, with the rest obtained from reference TRBV7-9 and TRBJ2-1, is as follows: DTGVSQNPRHKITKRGQNVTFRCDPISEHNRLYWYRQTLGQGPEFLTYFQNEAQLEKSRLLSDRFSAERPKGSFSTLEIQRTEQGDSAMYLCASSQTGWEQFFGPGTRLTVL.

The V gene is TRBV7-9, the J gene TRBJ1-4; 7 bases are a match to TRBD1. V lost 2 bases to trimming and J lost 8 bases; unmatched junction nucleotides: 5. CDR1 and CDR2 (germline): SEHNR, FQNEAQ (reference sequence). The CDR3 is 14 residues long. The CDR3 loop reads CASSLRQGGEKLFF. The CDR3 DNA sequence: TGTGCCAGCAGCTTACGACAGGGAGGCGAAAAACTGTTTTTT.

This chain's CDR3 is CASSLGRATNEKLFF. The CDR3 nucleotides are TGCGCCAGCAGTCTCGGACGGGCAACTAATGAAAAACTGTTTTTT. The chain uses TRBV23-1 and TRBJ1-4; D remains unclear. TRBV23-1 is sorted into the ORF group, with uncertain function. V was clipped by 4 bases and J by 0 bases, with 9 bases between them. The CDR3 has 15 amino acids.

The chain carries TRBV7-9 and TRBJ1-4, with 11 bases lining up with TRBD1. Germline V gene lookup returns CDR1 SEHNR and CDR2 FQNEAQ (reference sequence). This CDR3 comprises 14 residues. V shed 7 bases and J 8 bases; nucleotides not matched to a gene: 6. CDR3 in amino acids: CASTPGTGGEKLFF. The CDR3 DNA reads TGTGCCAGCACCCCCGGGACAGGGGGAGAAAAACTGTTTTTT.

A single count supports this clone. The chain carries TRBV5-1 and TRBJ2-7, with a possible D match to TRBD2 (6 bases). Looked up from germline, CDR1 is SGHRS and CDR2 is YFSETQ. This CDR3 is 14 amino acids long. Trimming took 3 bases from V and 0 from J, leaving 10 bases between them. CDR3 DNA: TGCGCCAGCAGCTCGGGACTGCTCTCCTACGAGCAGTACTTC. As protein: CASSSGLLSYEQYF.

In DNA, the CDR3 is TGCGCCAGCAGCCTCACGCGGGGCTATGGCTACACCTTC. Its protein is CASSLTRGYGYTF. This chain uses TRBV4-1 with TRBJ1-2, with unresolved D. The CDR3 contains 13 residues. V was trimmed by 4 bases and J by 4 bases, leaving 10 bases between them. Looked up from germline, CDR1 is MGHRA and CDR2 is YSYEKL.

The chain joins TRBV6-5 to TRBJ2-7; the match to TRBD1 covers 9 bases. CDR3 length: 15 residues. J lost 3 bases, V lost 5 bases, and 8 bases had no gene match. In germline, CDR1 is MNHEY, CDR2 SVGAGI. The CDR3 DNA reads as TGTGCCAGCAGTAAGCTCCCGGGACAGGGCTACGAGCAGTACTTC. As protein: CASSKLPGQGYEQYF.

The chain combines TRBV4-1 with TRBJ2-2, with D possibly being TRBD1 or TRBD2 (5 bases each). CDR1 and CDR2 (germline): MGHRA, YSYEKL. Trimming took off 4 bases at V and 2 bases at J, with 14 bases between the two ends. The CDR3 has 16 residues. In DNA form, the CDR3 reads TGCGCCAGCAGCCCTGGGTGGGGGATAAACACCGGGGAGCTGTTTTTT. This gives the protein CASSPGWGINTGELFF.

The CDR3 nucleotides are TGTGCCATCCGGGCCCCGAATCAGCCCCAGCATTTT. Protein product: CAIRAPNQPQHF. The chain has TRBV10-3 and TRBJ1-5; D gene unclear. Germline assignment: CDR1 ENHRY and CDR2 SYGVKD. The CDR3 runs 12 residues. Trimming took 8 bases from V and 4 from J, leaving 9 bases between them.

This clone was detected once. The V call is TRBV5-1, the J call TRBJ2-5; 8 bases fit TRBD2. The CDR3 loop spans 16 amino acids. J was trimmed by 4 bases and V by 0 bases; bases with no gene match: 8. The germline V gene has CDR1 SGHRS and CDR2 YFSETQ. The CDR3 nucleotides read TGCGCCAGCAGCTTGGAGGTTAGCGGGACGGGAGAGACCCAGTACTTC. Translated, it gives CASSLEVSGTGETQYF.

The chain links TRBV30 to TRBJ2-5, with 14 positions matching TRBD2. Germline CDR1 reads GTSNPN; CDR2 reads SVGIG (reference sequence). The CDR3 is 13 amino acids. With 8 bases clipped from V and 5 bases from J, the junction kept 4 bases outside the gene matches. CDR3 nucleotides: TGTGCCAGAGGGACTAGCGGGAGCGAGACCCAGTACTTC. Protein sequence: CARGTSGSETQYF.

Concerning this clone itself: A junction end diverges from the germline sequence, so it may reflect a read error. V and J are TRBV7-7 and TRBJ2-7; 11 bases line up with TRBD1. The CDR3 contains 14 residues. CDR1 is SSHAT and CDR2 is FNYEAQ in the germline V gene (reference sequence). CDR3 sequence reads: CASSIGQGANEQYF. The DNA of the CDR3 is TGTGCTAGCAGCATCGGACAGGGGGCGAACGAGCAGTACTTC.

This chain uses TRBV5-1 with TRBJ1-1; 10 positions match TRBD1. Germline assignment: CDR1 SGHRS and CDR2 YFSETQ. The CDR3 has 17 amino acids. V lost 4 bases and J lost 2; bases outside the gene matches: 11. CDR3 sequence reads: CASSRTHGTGDNTEAFF. CDR3 nucleotide sequence: TGCGCCAGCAGCCGGACCCACGGGACAGGGGACAACACTGAAGCTTTCTTT.

CDR3: CASMADRATHEQYF. CDR3 sequence (DNA): TGTGCCAGCATGGCGGACAGGGCTACCCACGAGCAGTACTTC. The V gene is TRBV6-4, the J gene TRBJ2-7; 8 nucleotides agree with TRBD1. The CDR3 is made up of 14 amino acids. Germline assignment: CDR1 MRHNA and CDR2 SNTAGT. V was pared by 7 bases and J by 5 bases, with 10 bases of the junction left unmatched.

This clone occurred once. J is TRBJ1-2 and V is TRBV5-8; no clear D. The CDR3 is 14 amino acids. Germline CDR1 SGHTS, CDR2 YDEGEE. Trimming took off 0 bases at V and 3 bases at J, with 9 bases between the two ends. CDR3 in DNA: TGTGCCAGCAGCTTGGGTCGCACATACTATGGCTACACCTTC. As protein: CASSLGRTYYGYTF.

The chain combines TRBV15 with TRBJ1-5, with no clear D. V lost 0 bases, J lost 5 bases, and 17 bases lay in between. The germline V gene encodes CDR1 LNHNV and CDR2 YYDKDF (reference sequence). CDR3 size: 17 residues. CDR3 residues: CATSRESAGSGYQPQHF. CDR3 nucleotide sequence: TGTGCCACCAGCAGAGAATCCGCAGGTTCGGGTTATCAGCCCCAGCATTTT.

The chain couples TRBV18 to TRBJ2-5; TRBD2 agrees at 7 bases. Trimming cost V 2 bases and J 3 bases; bases outside gene matches: 3. The CDR3 covers 14 residues. Germline V gene sequence: CDR1 KGHSH, CDR2 LQKENI. CDR3 residues: CASSPASGEETQYF. The CDR3 DNA sequence: TGTGCCAGCTCACCAGCGAGCGGGGAAGAGACCCAGTACTTC. The complete variable domain, with remaining parts taken from reference TRBV18 and TRBJ2-5, reads NAGVMQNPRHLVRRRGQEARLRCSPMKGHSHVYWYRQLPEEGLKFMVYLQKENIIDESGMPKERFSAEFPKEGPSILRIQQVVRGDSAAYFCASSPASGEETQYFGPGTRLLVL.

This chain joins TRBV6-5 and TRBJ2-1; 8 bases are shared with TRBD1. Germline CDR1 is MNHEY and CDR2 is SVGAGI. This CDR3 is 14 amino acids long. The V gene end was trimmed by 7 bases and the J gene end by 7 bases; junction bases not matched to a gene: 9. The CDR3 nucleotides read TGTGCCAGCAACGCAGGGGGCTTGCGGAATGAGCAGTTCTTC. It is translated as CASNAGGLRNEQFF.